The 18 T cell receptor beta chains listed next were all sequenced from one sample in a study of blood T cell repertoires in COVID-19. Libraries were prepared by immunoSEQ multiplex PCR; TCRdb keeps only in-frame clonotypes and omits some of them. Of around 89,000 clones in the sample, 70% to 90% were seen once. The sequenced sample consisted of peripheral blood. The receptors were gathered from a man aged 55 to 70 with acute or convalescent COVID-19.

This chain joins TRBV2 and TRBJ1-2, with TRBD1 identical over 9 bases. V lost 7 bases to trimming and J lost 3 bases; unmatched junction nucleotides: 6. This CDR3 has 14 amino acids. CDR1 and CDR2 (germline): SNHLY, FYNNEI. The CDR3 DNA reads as TGTGCCAGCACGCTGGACAGGGGAGACTATGGCTACACCTTC. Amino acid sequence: CASTLDRGDYGYTF.

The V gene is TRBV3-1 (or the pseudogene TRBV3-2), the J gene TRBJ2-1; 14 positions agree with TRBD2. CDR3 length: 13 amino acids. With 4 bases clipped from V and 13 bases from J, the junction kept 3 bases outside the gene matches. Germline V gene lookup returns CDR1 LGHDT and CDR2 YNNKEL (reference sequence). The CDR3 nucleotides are TGTGCCAGCAGCCCTGGGACTAGCGGGAGCCAGTTCTTC. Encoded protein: CASSPGTSGSQFF.

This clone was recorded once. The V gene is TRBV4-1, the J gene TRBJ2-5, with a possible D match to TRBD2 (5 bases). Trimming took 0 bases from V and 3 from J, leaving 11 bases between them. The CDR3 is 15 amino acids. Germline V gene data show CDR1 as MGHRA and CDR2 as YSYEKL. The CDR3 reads CASSQDYPGEETQYF. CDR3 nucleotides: TGCGCCAGCAGCCAAGATTATCCCGGGGAAGAGACCCAGTACTTC.

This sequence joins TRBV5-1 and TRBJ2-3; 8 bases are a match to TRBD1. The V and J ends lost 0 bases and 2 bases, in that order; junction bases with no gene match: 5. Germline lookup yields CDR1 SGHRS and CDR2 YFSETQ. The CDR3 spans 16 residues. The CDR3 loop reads CASSLAGQGVTDTQYF. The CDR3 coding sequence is TGCGCCAGCAGCTTGGCCGGACAGGGTGTCACAGATACGCAGTATTTT.

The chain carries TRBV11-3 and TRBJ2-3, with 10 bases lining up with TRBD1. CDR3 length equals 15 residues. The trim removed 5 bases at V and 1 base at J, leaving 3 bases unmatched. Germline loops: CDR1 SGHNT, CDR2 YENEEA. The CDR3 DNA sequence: TGTGCCAGCAGCCTCGGGACAGGGGGCACAGATACGCAGTATTTT. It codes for CASSLGTGGTDTQYF.

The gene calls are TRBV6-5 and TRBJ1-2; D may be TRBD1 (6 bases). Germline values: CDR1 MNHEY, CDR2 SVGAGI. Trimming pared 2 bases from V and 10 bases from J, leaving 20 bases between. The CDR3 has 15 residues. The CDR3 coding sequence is TGTGCCAGCAGTTACGCCCGTGGCCAGGGGTCTATCTACACCTTC. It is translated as CASSYARGQGSIYTF.

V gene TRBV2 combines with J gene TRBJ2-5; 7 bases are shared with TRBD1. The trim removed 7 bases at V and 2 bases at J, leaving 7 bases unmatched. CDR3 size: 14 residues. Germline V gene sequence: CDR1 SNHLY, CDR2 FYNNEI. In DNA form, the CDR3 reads TGTGCCAGCAATAGACAGGGCCCTCAAGAGACCCAGTACTTC. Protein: CASNRQGPQETQYF. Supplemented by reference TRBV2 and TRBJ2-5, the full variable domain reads EPEVTQTPSHQVTQMGQEVILRCVPISNHLYFYWYRQILGQKVEFLVSFYNNEISEKSEIFDDQFSVERPDGSNFTLKIRSTKLEDSAMYFCASNRQGPQETQYFGPGTRLLVL.

The CDR3 loop reads CASSRNTGELFF. CDR3 nucleotides: TGTGCCAGCAGTCGTAACACCGGGGAGCTGTTTTTT. The chain couples TRBV12-3 or TRBV12-4 to TRBJ2-2; no definite D call. V lost 5 bases to trimming and J lost 2 bases, with 3 bases between them. The CDR3 contains 12 residues.

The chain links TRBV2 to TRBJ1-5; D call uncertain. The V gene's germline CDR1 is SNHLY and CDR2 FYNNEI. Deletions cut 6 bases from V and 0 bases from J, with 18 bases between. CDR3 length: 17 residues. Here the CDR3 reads CASRARSRNNSNQPQHF. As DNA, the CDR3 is TGTGCCAGCAGGGCTAGGAGCAGAAACAATAGCAATCAGCCCCAGCATTTT.

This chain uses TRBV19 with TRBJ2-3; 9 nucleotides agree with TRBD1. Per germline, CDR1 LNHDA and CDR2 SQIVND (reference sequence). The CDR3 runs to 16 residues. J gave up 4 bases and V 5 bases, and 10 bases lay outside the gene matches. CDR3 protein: CASSLPGTGWSDTQYF. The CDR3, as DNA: TGTGCCAGTAGTCTTCCCGGGACAGGGTGGTCAGATACGCAGTATTTT.

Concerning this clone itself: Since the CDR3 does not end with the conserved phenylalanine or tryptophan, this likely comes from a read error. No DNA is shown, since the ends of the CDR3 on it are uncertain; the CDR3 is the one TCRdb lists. This CDR3 is CATSRDAAQVINS. J is TRBJ2-7 and V is TRBV15; TRBD1, as called in the table, went unchecked against the DNA. Germline CDR1 reads LNHNV; CDR2 reads YYDKDF (reference sequence). From its first to its last residue, the CDR3 has 13 amino acids.

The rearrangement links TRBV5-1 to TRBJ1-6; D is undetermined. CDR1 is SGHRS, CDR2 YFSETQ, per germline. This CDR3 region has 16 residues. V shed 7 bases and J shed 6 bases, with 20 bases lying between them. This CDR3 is CASQNVKEGSNSPLHF. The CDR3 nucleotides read TGCGCCAGCCAGAACGTTAAGGAGGGATCTAATTCACCCCTCCACTTT.

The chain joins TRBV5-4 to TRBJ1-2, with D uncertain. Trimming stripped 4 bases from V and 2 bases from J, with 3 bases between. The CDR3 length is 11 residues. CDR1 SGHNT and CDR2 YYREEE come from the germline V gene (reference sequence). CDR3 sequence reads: CASSLNYGYTF. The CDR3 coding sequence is TGTGCCAGCAGCCTCAACTATGGCTACACCTTC.

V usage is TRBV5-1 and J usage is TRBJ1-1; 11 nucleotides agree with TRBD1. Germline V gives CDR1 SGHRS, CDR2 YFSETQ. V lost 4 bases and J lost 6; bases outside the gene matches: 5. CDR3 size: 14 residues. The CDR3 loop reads CASSQGQGAPEAFF. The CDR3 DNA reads TGCGCCAGCAGCCAAGGACAGGGGGCCCCTGAAGCTTTCTTT.

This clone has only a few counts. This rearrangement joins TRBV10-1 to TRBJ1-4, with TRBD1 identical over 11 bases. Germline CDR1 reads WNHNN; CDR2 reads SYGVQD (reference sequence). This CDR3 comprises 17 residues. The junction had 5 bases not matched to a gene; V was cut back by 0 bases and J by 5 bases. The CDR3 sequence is CASSESRGTGGNEKLFF. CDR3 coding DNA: TGCGCCAGCAGTGAGTCACGCGGGACAGGGGGGAATGAAAAACTGTTTTTT.

CDR3 residues: CASSQGKLGRGGGSDTQYF. CDR3 sequence (DNA): TGTGCCAGCAGCCAAGGAAAATTGGGCCGGGGGGGTGGATCAGATACGCAGTATTTT. V usage is TRBV3-1 (or the pseudogene TRBV3-2) and J usage is TRBJ2-3; 8 bases fit TRBD2. V lost 1 base and J lost 4; bases outside the gene matches: 16. The CDR3 has 19 residues. CDR1 and CDR2 from the germline V gene are LGHDT and YNNKEL (reference sequence).

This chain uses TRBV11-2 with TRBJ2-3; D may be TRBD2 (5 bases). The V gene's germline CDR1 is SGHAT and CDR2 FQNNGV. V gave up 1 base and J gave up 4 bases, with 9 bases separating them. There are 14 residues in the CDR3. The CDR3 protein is CASSLAGFSDTQYF. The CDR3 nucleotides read TGTGCCAGCAGCTTAGCGGGGTTTTCAGATACGCAGTATTTT.

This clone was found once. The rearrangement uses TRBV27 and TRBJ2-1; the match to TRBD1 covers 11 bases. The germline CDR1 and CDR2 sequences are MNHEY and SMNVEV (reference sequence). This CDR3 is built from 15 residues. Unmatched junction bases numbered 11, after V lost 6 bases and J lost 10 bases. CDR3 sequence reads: CASRPGQGGGREQFF. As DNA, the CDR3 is TGTGCCAGCAGGCCGGGACAGGGGGGGGGTAGGGAGCAGTTCTTC.